A single sample gave rise to the 29 T cell receptor beta chains below, sequenced in a study of regulatory T cells in long-lasting Graves disease. For TCR beta, libraries came from iRepertoire HTBI primers and Arm-PCR of CDR3 regions. MiXCR, run by TCRdb on the multiplex PCR reads, gives a single entry per CDR3 protein. This table has 400,000 to 500,000 distinct CDR3 sequences, 15% to 20% appearing once. Time point specified: newly diagnosed GD, antithyroid drugs for less than 3 months. Following extraction of RNA from PBMCs, that RNA was used to make the TCR library. The same data also went into a second study, on T cells in Graves' hyperthyroidism and ophthalmopathy.

This specimen consisted of peripheral blood mononuclear cells (PBMCs), obtained at new diagnosis, from a patient treated with antithyroid drugs. The receptor source for this set is a woman younger than 35 with Graves disease.

This clonotype showed up many times. This chain connects TRBV29-1 to TRBJ1-1, with a tentative D call TRBD1 (5 bases). Germline CDR1 is SQVTM and CDR2 is ANQGSEA. Trimming took off 7 bases at V and 4 bases at J, with 19 bases between the two ends. The CDR3 covers 14 residues. CDR3 residues: CSATWLGGGTEAFF. CDR3 nucleotides: TGCAGCGCCACATGGTTGGGTGGGGGCACTGAAGCTTTCTTT. The complete variable domain, with remaining parts taken from reference TRBV29-1 and TRBJ1-1, reads SAVISQKPSRDICQRGTSLTIQCQVDSQVTMMFWYRQQPGQSLTLIATANQGSEATYESGFVIDKFPISRPNLTFSTLTVSNMSPEDSSIYLCSATWLGGGTEAFFGQGTRLTVV.

This chain links TRBV28 with TRBJ2-7; D remains unclear. The germline CDR1 and CDR2 sequences are MDHEN and SYDVKM. Between the trimmed V and J ends, which lost 4 bases and 2 bases, there was a span of 18 bases. The CDR3 extends over 16 amino acids. CDR3 protein: CASSSLPKKLTYEQYF. CDR3 DNA: TGTGCCAGCAGTTCCCTCCCTAAAAAACTGACCTACGAGCAGTACTTC. Supplemented by reference TRBV28 and TRBJ2-7, the full variable domain reads DVKVTQSSRYLVKRTGEKVFLECVQDMDHENMFWYRQDPGLGLRLIYFSYDVKMKEKGDIPEGYSVSREKKERFSLILESASTNQTSMYLCASSSLPKKLTYEQYFGPGTRLTVT.

This clonotype was seen a handful of times. The CDR3 DNA reads as TGTGCCAGCAGCGTAGATGGACTCACGAACACCGGGGAGCTGTTTTTT. Its protein is CASSVDGLTNTGELFF. This chain joins TRBV9 and TRBJ2-2; TRBD2 might be the D (5 bases). The CDR3 covers 16 residues. CDR1 is SGDLS, CDR2 YYNGEE, per germline. Trimming took off 0 bases at V and 0 bases at J, with 9 bases between the two ends.

This clonotype was counted a few times. This may come from a read error, since a much larger clone is one base off. The J gene is TRBJ2-7, the V gene TRBV7-8, with TRBD2 matching over 7 bases. The CDR3 extends over 16 amino acids. Germline-derived CDR1 and CDR2 are SGHVS and FQNEAQ. The CDR3: CAGSLGEGRGFLEQYF. CDR3 DNA: TGTGCCGGCAGCTTGGGCGAGGGGAGGGGTTTCCTCGAGCAGTACTTC.

This clonotype was detected many times. The gene calls are TRBV28 and TRBJ1-4; D gene ambiguous. Germline V gene data show CDR1 as MDHEN and CDR2 as SYDVKM. The CDR3 sequence is 14 residues long. V lost 3 bases, J lost 8 bases, and 13 bases lay in between. The CDR3 here is CASSFRASKEKLFF. In nucleotides, the CDR3 is TGTGCCAGCAGTTTCCGGGCTAGTAAAGAAAAACTGTTTTTT.

This clonotype showed up just a few times. The chain carries TRBV19 and TRBJ2-6; TRBD1 agrees at 7 bases. This CDR3 has 17 amino acids. V was pared by 6 bases and J by 0 bases, with 8 bases of the junction left unmatched. Looked up from germline, CDR1 is LNHDA and CDR2 is SQIVND (reference sequence). The chain's CDR3 is CASRSDRARSGANVLTF. CDR3 DNA: TGTGCCAGTAGGTCAGACAGGGCCCGCTCTGGGGCCAACGTCCTGACTTTC.

The chain carries TRBV20-1 and TRBJ2-1; 7 nucleotides agree with TRBD2. Germline lookup yields CDR1 DFQATT and CDR2 SNEGSKA (reference sequence). V was pared by 1 base and J by 4 bases, with 4 bases of the junction left unmatched. The CDR3 sequence is 14 residues long. The CDR3: CSARGRELYNEQFF. CDR3 nucleotides: TGCAGTGCTAGAGGGCGGGAGCTATACAATGAGCAGTTCTTC.

This clonotype has more than one count but fewer than ten. V is TRBV6-1 and J is TRBJ2-1, with 13 nucleotides matching TRBD2. V was pared by 1 base and J by 3 bases, with 9 bases of the junction left unmatched. Germline V gene lookup returns CDR1 MNHNS and CDR2 SASEGT. This CDR3 has 19 residues. As DNA, the CDR3 is TGTGCCAGCAGTGAAGGTCAGGGACTAGCGGGATTAAACTACAATGAGCAGTTCTTC. As protein: CASSEGQGLAGLNYNEQFF.

The chain links TRBV25-1 to TRBJ2-7, with TRBD2 identical over 7 bases. V shed 1 base, J shed 0 bases, and the junction held 6 bases outside the gene matches. CDR1 and CDR2 (germline): MGHDK, SYGVNS. This CDR3 region has 16 residues. The CDR3 here is CASSELGASGSYEQYF. The DNA for the CDR3 is TGTGCCAGCAGTGAATTGGGTGCTAGCGGCTCCTACGAGCAGTACTTC.

The sample holds a few counts of this clonotype. The chain carries TRBV30 and TRBJ2-3; D unresolved. V dropped 2 bases and J dropped 0 bases, with 9 bases sitting between them. Germline V gene data show CDR1 as GTSNPN and CDR2 as SVGIG (reference sequence). This CDR3 is built from 14 residues. CDR3 residues: CAWSNSPSTDTQYF. CDR3 DNA sequence: TGTGCCTGGAGTAACTCCCCTAGCACAGATACGCAGTATTTT. The variable domain in full, completed from reference TRBV30 and TRBJ2-3, reads SQTIHQWPATLVQPVGSPLSLECTVEGTSNPNLYWYRQAAGRGLQLLFYSVGIGQISSEVPQNLSASRPQDRQFILSSKKLLLSDSGFYLCAWSNSPSTDTQYFGPGTRLTVL.

The chain links TRBV7-3 to TRBJ2-2, with D perhaps matching TRBD2 (6 bases). CDR1 is SGHTA, CDR2 FQGTGA, per germline. The CDR3 extends over 13 amino acids. V lost 1 base and J lost 9, with 9 bases in between. The CDR3 bases are TGTGCCAGCAGCTTAAGTGCGGGAAGGGAGCTGTTTTTT. Translation: CASSLSAGRELFF.

The chain links TRBV3-1 to TRBJ2-5; the D is unclear. The germline V gene has CDR1 LGHDT and CDR2 YNNKEL (reference sequence). This CDR3 spans 13 amino acids. The ends were cut back, 2 bases at V and 5 bases at J, with 9 bases in the middle. For the CDR3, the DNA is TGTGCCAGCAGCCAAAACAACGCTGAGACCCAGTACTTC. This encodes CASSQNNAETQYF.

The sample holds many counts of this clonotype. The V and J genes are TRBV28 and TRBJ1-2; D might be TRBD1 (6 bases). The germline V and J ends were trimmed by 3 bases and 2 bases, with 10 bases remaining between them. This CDR3 is built from 14 residues. Germline V gene lookup returns CDR1 MDHEN and CDR2 SYDVKM. As DNA, the CDR3 is TGTGCCAGCAGTTTTACGGGGACAAACTATGGCTACACCTTC. This codes for CASSFTGTNYGYTF.

The sample holds a few counts of this clonotype. V gene TRBV6-1 combines with J gene TRBJ2-5; 11 nucleotides match TRBD2. Germline-derived CDR1 and CDR2 are MNHNS and SASEGT. The CDR3 spans 19 residues. Germline trimming cut 6 bases from V and 5 bases from J; bases unmatched to any gene: 20. The CDR3 DNA follows: TGTGCCAGCAGACCACTAGCGGGAGATGTCAGAGGGTACTGGGAGACCCAGTACTTC. Its protein is CASRPLAGDVRGYWETQYF.

This clonotype was counted at least ten times. CDR3 amino acids: CSVFLGSTDTQYF. As DNA, the CDR3 is TGCAGCGTTTTTCTGGGGAGCACAGATACGCAGTATTTT. The chain combines TRBV29-1 with TRBJ2-3; no clear D. This CDR3 comprises 13 residues. Germline V CDR1 and CDR2: SQVTM, ANQGSEA. Trimming shortened V by 5 bases and J by 0 bases, and 9 bases separated the two germline ends.

Many counts were recorded for this clonotype. This chain uses TRBV2 with TRBJ2-7, with 9 bases aligning to TRBD2. The CDR3 length is 15 residues. Germline V gives CDR1 SNHLY, CDR2 FYNNEI. With 1 base clipped from V and 2 bases from J, the junction kept 3 bases outside the gene matches. The CDR3 bases are TGTGCCAGCAGTGAAGAGGCGGGGGGGGCCTACGAGCAGTACTTC. Translated: CASSEEAGGAYEQYF.

This clonotype has more than one count but fewer than ten. The chain employs TRBV29-1 and TRBJ2-1; a possible D gene is TRBD1 (5 bases). CDR3 size: 12 residues. Between the trimmed V and J ends, which lost 7 bases and 2 bases, there was a span of 9 bases. Germline CDR1 is SQVTM and CDR2 is ANQGSEA. CDR3 residues: CSARVTYNEQFF. DNA for the CDR3: TGCAGCGCCAGGGTCACCTACAATGAGCAGTTCTTC.

The V call is TRBV14, the J call TRBJ1-3; D gene ambiguous. V was clipped by 1 base and J by 0 bases, with 7 bases between them. CDR1 is SGHDN and CDR2 is FVKESK in the germline V gene. There are 15 residues in the CDR3. The CDR3 here is CASSQGRSSGNTIYF. CDR3 nucleotides: TGTGCCAGCAGCCAAGGCCGAAGCTCTGGAAACACCATATATTTT.

In its sample, this clonotype was seen a few times. The chain joins TRBV29-1 to TRBJ2-7, with 9 bases lining up with TRBD2. Germline V lookup: CDR1 SQVTM, CDR2 ANQGSEA. The ends lost 4 bases at V and 1 base at J; junction bases unmatched: 5. The CDR3 contains 14 residues. CDR3 loop: CSVGDSGRSYEQYF. The CDR3 nucleotides read TGCAGCGTTGGCGATAGCGGGAGATCCTACGAGCAGTACTTC.

This clonotype occurred a few times. Here the CDR3 reads CASSQDLLVGGRKGNQPQHF. The CDR3, as DNA: TGCGCCAGCAGCCAAGATTTGTTGGTGGGGGGGCGCAAGGGCAATCAGCCCCAGCATTTT. J is TRBJ1-5 and V is TRBV4-1, with D possibly being TRBD1 (6 bases). Germline CDR1 MGHRA, CDR2 YSYEKL. The CDR3 runs to 20 residues. Trimming removed 0 bases from V and 2 bases from J, with 23 bases in between.

The V call is TRBV14, the J call TRBJ2-1, with no clear D. The CDR3 totals 15 residues. Germline assignment: CDR1 SGHDN and CDR2 FVKESK. Trimming stripped 1 base from V and 3 bases from J, with 10 bases between. The CDR3 is CASSQVPAFYNEQFF. The CDR3 DNA reads TGTGCCAGCAGCCAAGTGCCCGCCTTCTACAATGAGCAGTTCTTC.

A word on this clonotype: With a much larger clone just one base away, this may be a read error. The CDR3 coding sequence is TGTGCCAGCAGCCAAGACCACCGCGGAGTCACATACAATGAGCGGTTCTTC. This sequence encodes CASSQDHRGVTYNERFF. The chain employs TRBV7-2 and TRBJ2-1; no firm D call. This CDR3 contains 17 residues. Germline values: CDR1 SGHTA, CDR2 FQGNSA.

This clonotype was observed a handful of times. This sequence joins TRBV5-1 and TRBJ2-5; possibly TRBD2 for D (6 bases). Per the germline V gene, CDR1 is SGHRS and CDR2 is YFSETQ. The CDR3 is 18 amino acids. V gave up 0 bases and J gave up 2 bases, with 20 bases separating them. CDR3 sequence reads: CASSLEVGAGVRQETQYF. CDR3 coding DNA: TGCGCCAGCAGCTTGGAGGTAGGAGCGGGCGTACGACAAGAGACCCAGTACTTC.

There are many counts of this clonotype. This chain connects TRBV6-2 or TRBV6-3 to TRBJ2-7; 8 bases match TRBD1. Germline lookup yields CDR1 MNHEY and CDR2 SVGEGT. This CDR3 region has 15 residues. The V and J ends lost 2 bases and 5 bases, in that order; junction bases with no gene match: 8. The CDR3 region is CASSYRSGGADEQYF. The CDR3 DNA is TGTGCCAGCAGTTACAGATCAGGGGGCGCGGACGAGCAGTACTTC.

Comment on this clonotype: The missing conserved phenylalanine or tryptophan at the end of this CDR3 makes a read error likely. The DNA is left out, because the CDR3 cannot be placed on it with certainty; the CDR3 is given as TCRdb lists it. This rearrangement joins TRBV5-1 to TRBJ2-7; TRBD2 was called by the table and not checked on the DNA. The CDR3 comprises 16 residues, both ends counted. The germline CDR1 and CDR2 sequences are SGHRS and YFSETQ. CDR3: CASSPYGLAGGVRAVL.

This clonotype was seen only a few times. The chain combines TRBV20-1 with TRBJ2-2; D perhaps matches TRBD2 (6 bases). Germline CDR1 reads DFQATT; CDR2 reads SNEGSKA (reference sequence). The CDR3 is 16 amino acids. V was clipped by 3 bases and J by 4 bases, with 18 bases between them. The CDR3 region has the DNA TGCAGTGCTAGTAGCAGAGGAGGGCCGGGCACCGGGGAGCTGTTTTTT. It is translated as CSASSRGGPGTGELFF.

This clonotype was found many times. The rearrangement uses TRBV20-1 and TRBJ2-7; 14 bases are shared with TRBD2. This CDR3 has 14 amino acids. The trim removed 6 bases at V and 7 bases at J, leaving 8 bases unmatched. The germline gives CDR1 DFQATT, CDR2 SNEGSKA (reference sequence). CDR3 sequence reads: CSATTSGRAGEQYF. CDR3 DNA sequence: TGCAGTGCGACGACTAGCGGGAGGGCCGGGGAGCAGTACTTC.

The chain is built from TRBV6-7 and TRBJ2-5, with TRBD1 as a possible D gene (6 bases). Being an ORF, TRBV6-7 has a function that is uncertain. V dropped 4 bases and J dropped 7 bases, with 22 bases sitting between them. This CDR3 region has 16 residues. In DNA form, the CDR3 reads TGTGCCAGCAGTTCTCACCGAAACAGGGTCACGAGGACCCAGTACTTC. Translated, it gives CASSSHRNRVTRTQYF.

This clonotype has at least ten counts. The chain joins TRBV3-1 to TRBJ2-1, with 7 bases aligning to TRBD2. J gave up 8 bases and V 5 bases, and 12 bases lay outside the gene matches. The germline CDR1 and CDR2 sequences are LGHDT and YNNKEL (reference sequence). The CDR3 consists of 15 residues. The CDR3 DNA reads as TGTGCCAGCAGCTCGAGCGGGAAGGGCCGGCATGAGCAGTTCTTC. Its protein is CASSSSGKGRHEQFF.